The rows below give T cell receptor beta chains drawn from one sample of a study of shared clonotypes between healthy human individuals. Produced via immunoSEQ multiplex PCR; TCRdb's table is partial and in-frame only. The sample records about 520,000 clones, more than 75% being singletons. Source material: PBMCs. These receptors were taken from a woman aged 40 to 50 in good health. Some clones in this sample may be carry-over from other donors' samples. CDR3s include the opening cysteine and the closing phenylalanine or tryptophan. Each record gives: clone size, D gene, V gene, J gene, CDR3 DNA, CDR3 protein. The D gene is left open where the match is weak. Size tells how often a clone was seen (once, few, many) or the class of an expanded clone, and some rows leave it out.

>NA|NA|TRBV7-2|TRBJ2-5
TGTGCCAGCAGCTTAGTGTTCAGTCCGGCCCAGTACTTC
CASSLVFSPAQYF
>NA|NA|TRBV28|TRBJ2-1
TGTGCCAGCAGTGGATCGCGGGAGCAGTTCTTC
CASSGSREQFF
>NA|NA|TRBV5-4|TRBJ1-2
TGTGCCAGCAGCCCGGGAGGGACTCCTTCGGGCACCTTC
CASSPGGTPSGTF
>once|TRBD2|TRBV5-4|TRBJ2-7
TGTGCCAGCAGCTTGGGACTAGCGGAGGGATACGAGCAGTACTTC
CASSLGLAEGYEQYF
>NA|NA|TRBV29-1|TRBJ1-1
TGCAGCGTTGTAAACACTGAAGCTTTCTTT
CSVVNTEAFF
>once|NA|TRBV5-4|TRBJ2-2
TGTGCCAGCAGCTTGGCCGGGACGGGAAGGAACACCGGGGAGCTGTTTTTT
CASSLAGTGRNTGELFF
>once|NA|TRBV28|TRBJ1-5
TGTGCCAGCAGTTTACGGGACGGTAGCAATCAGCCCCAGCATTTT
CASSLRDGSNQPQHF
>once|TRBD2|TRBV4-2|TRBJ2-1
TGTGCCAGCAGCCAAAGAGCGCGAGGGACCTTGGCGGGAGCGTTCAATGAGCAGTTCTTC
CASSQRARGTLAGAFNEQFF
>NA|TRBD1|TRBV18|TRBJ2-7
TGTGCCAGCTCACCGAGGGGGACAGGGGACTACGAGCAGTACTTC
CASSPRGTGDYEQYF
>NA|NA|TRBV6-5|TRBJ2-3
TGTGCCAGCAGGAATAGCGGCACAGATACGCAGTATTTT
CASRNSGTDTQYF
>NA|TRBD1|TRBV27|TRBJ2-7
TGTGCCAGCAGTTTACGCATCGACAGGGGTCCCCCCTACGAGCAGTACTTC
CASSLRIDRGPPYEQYF
>NA|TRBD1|TRBV5-4|TRBJ2-7
TGTGCCAGCAGCCAGCCGGGACAGAGTTACGAGCAGTACTTC
CASSQPGQSYEQYF
>NA|TRBD2|TRBV6-6|TRBJ2-1
TGTGCCAGCAGCCTGCTGGGACTAGCGGGTCACAATGAGCAGTTCTTC
CASSLLGLAGHNEQFF
>NA|NA|TRBV27|TRBJ1-4
TGTGCCAGCAGTTTACGAGTTAATGAAAAACTGTTTTTT
CASSLRVNEKLFF
>few|TRBD1|TRBV9|TRBJ2-3
TGTGCCAGCAATTTACAGGGGGCTGAAGATACGCAGTATTTT
CASNLQGAEDTQYF
>NA|NA|TRBV5-1|TRBJ2-7
TGCGCCAGCAGCAGGGGGGCCCACGAGCAGTACTTC
CASSRGAHEQYF
>NA|TRBD2|TRBV4-3|TRBJ2-2
TGCGCCAGCAGCCAACAAAGCGGGACGAACACCGGGGAGCTGTTTTTT
CASSQQSGTNTGELFF
>many|NA|TRBV6-4|TRBJ2-2
TGTGCCAGCAGTGACTCCGGCGTGACCGGGGAGCTGTTTTTT
CASSDSGVTGELFF
>few|NA|TRBV5-6|TRBJ2-5
TGTGCCAGCAGCCCCAGCAGGGTGGACTGGAGCCGGCAAGAGACCCAGTACTTC
CASSPSRVDWSRQETQYF
>NA|NA|TRBV5-3|TRBJ2-1
TGTGCCAGAAATATTGTGGGCGCCTCCTACAATGAGCAGTTCTTC
CARNIVGASYNEQFF
>NA|NA|TRBV30|TRBJ2-7
TGTGCCTGGACGGCCGGTTACGAGCAGTACTTC
CAWTAGYEQYF
>NA|NA|TRBV29-1|TRBJ2-2
TGCAGCGTTTCACTGGGATGGGGCACCGGGGAGCTGTTTTTT
CSVSLGWGTGELFF
>NA|NA|TRBV5-4|TRBJ1-6
TGTGCCAGCAGCTTAGGACGGTATAATTCACCCCTCCACTTT
CASSLGRYNSPLHF
>NA|NA|TRBV14|TRBJ1-2
TGTGCCAGCAGTCTCTCAGCGGGAGGTACTGGCTACACCTTC
CASSLSAGGTGYTF
>NA|NA|TRBV18|TRBJ2-7
TGTGCCAGCTCAGGGTCCCTGAGTAACGAGCAGTACTTC
CASSGSLSNEQYF
>NA|NA|TRBV5-4|TRBJ1-1
TGTGCCAGCAGCCCATGGAACAGGGCGGGTAGCACTGAAGCTTTCTTT
CASSPWNRAGSTEAFF